This entry lists 15 T cell receptor beta chains sequenced from one sample in a study of spatial heterogeneity in lung cancer. Time point described: sample taken at primary tumor resection. Unsorted whole RNA of tumor, nontumor lung or frozen PBMC was sequenced. In TCRdb, the 5' RACE reads were re-called with MiXCR into one record per CDR3 protein. The table includes 60,000 to 65,000 distinct CDR3 sequences, more than 7% detected once. This sample comprised PBMCs, obtained at surgery. Every receptor here comes from a female donor with early-stage non-small cell lung cancer.

This clonotype was detected a few times. The rearrangement links TRBV7-9 to TRBJ2-1, with 10 positions matching TRBD2. The germline V gene encodes CDR1 SEHNR and CDR2 FQNEAQ (reference sequence). The V gene end was trimmed by 2 bases and the J gene end by 3 bases; junction bases not matched to a gene: 1. The CDR3 length is 15 residues. The CDR3 nucleotides are TGTGCCAGCAGCTTAACTAGCGGGATCTACAATGAGCAGTTCTTC. As protein: CASSLTSGIYNEQFF.

This clonotype was counted ten times or more. V usage is TRBV7-9 and J usage is TRBJ2-1, with TRBD2 as a possible D gene (6 bases). The V gene's germline CDR1 is SEHNR and CDR2 FQNEAQ (reference sequence). The V and J ends lost 5 bases and 4 bases respectively, with 9 bases between them. The CDR3 sequence is 13 residues long. In nucleotides, the CDR3 is TGTGCCAGCAGCCTCGGGACTTACAATGAGCAGTTCTTC. Translating it yields CASSLGTYNEQFF.

This clonotype has ten or more counts. V gene TRBV20-1 combines with J gene TRBJ1-2; D ambiguous. Germline CDR1 reads DFQATT; CDR2 reads SNEGSKA (reference sequence). V was cut by 5 bases and J by 4 bases, with 17 bases left in between. CDR3 length: 14 residues. CDR3 sequence: CSASLDDDVYGYTF. The CDR3 DNA reads TGCAGTGCTTCGCTGGACGATGACGTCTATGGCTACACCTTC.

This clonotype was found a few times. CDR3 DNA: TGCGCCAGCAGCTTGGAAACAGACCGGAGACCGATCTATGGCTACACCTTC. Translation: CASSLETDRRPIYGYTF. V gene TRBV5-1 combines with J gene TRBJ1-2; the D is unclear. Trimming took 0 bases from V and 4 from J, leaving 19 bases between them. CDR3 length: 17 amino acids. Germline V gene sequence: CDR1 SGHRS, CDR2 YFSETQ.

This clonotype appeared many times. The chain has TRBV3-1 and TRBJ2-7, with 11 positions matching TRBD1. The CDR3 length is 17 residues. The junction had 7 bases not matched to a gene; V was cut back by 1 base and J by 2 bases. The V gene's germline CDR1 is LGHDT and CDR2 YNNKEL (reference sequence). This chain's CDR3 is CASSQVSPGQGAYEQYF. CDR3 DNA sequence: TGTGCCAGCAGCCAAGTAAGCCCGGGACAGGGGGCCTACGAGCAGTACTTC.

This clonotype showed up just a few times. The V and J genes are TRBV6-5 and TRBJ1-5; D unresolved. The V gene lost 0 bases and the J gene lost 7 bases, with 7 bases spanning the gap. The CDR3 runs 13 residues. Looked up from germline, CDR1 is MNHEY and CDR2 is SVGAGI. The CDR3 DNA is TGTGCCAGCAGTTACTCGTATGGCCAGCCCCAGCATTTT. This encodes CASSYSYGQPQHF.

This clonotype was recorded at least ten times. The chain carries TRBV7-3 and TRBJ2-7; D perhaps matches TRBD1 (6 bases). V was pared by 1 base and J by 6 bases, with 16 bases between. The CDR3 is 15 amino acids. Germline CDR1 and CDR2: SGHTA and FQGTGA. The DNA for the CDR3 is TGTGCCAGCAGCTTAAACCCAGGGGTTAACAGCGAGCAGTACGTC. Translation: CASSLNPGVNSEQYV.

This clonotype was observed a handful of times. This sequence joins TRBV7-2 and TRBJ2-5; D unresolved. V lost 5 bases to trimming and J lost 0 bases, with 7 bases between them. CDR1 is SGHTA and CDR2 is FQGNSA in the germline V gene. The CDR3 has 13 amino acids. CDR3 coding DNA: TGTGCCAGCAGCCAGACGTACCAAGAGACCCAGTACTTC. Encoded protein: CASSQTYQETQYF.

There are many counts of this clonotype. The J gene is TRBJ2-1, the V gene TRBV3-1, with TRBD1 as a possible D gene (8 bases). With 1 base removed from V and 4 bases from J, the gap between germline ends came to 17 bases. The germline gives CDR1 LGHDT, CDR2 YNNKEL (reference sequence). The CDR3 has 17 amino acids. The CDR3 loop reads CASSQAGGLAGYNEQFF. In DNA form, the CDR3 reads TGTGCCAGCAGCCAAGCAGGGGGCTTAGCGGGTTACAATGAGCAGTTCTTC.

This clonotype was observed at least ten times. This chain joins TRBV5-5 and TRBJ1-5; TRBD1 agrees at 8 bases. V trimming: 4 bases; J trimming: 4 bases; junction bases outside the gene matches: 4. CDR3 length: 14 residues. Germline loops: CDR1 SGHKS, CDR2 YYEKEE (reference sequence). CDR3 DNA: TGTGCCAGCAGCCCATGGACAGGGAATCAGCCCCAGCATTTT. Amino acid sequence: CASSPWTGNQPQHF.

This clonotype has a handful of counts. The J gene is TRBJ2-7, the V gene TRBV6-1, with unresolved D. Looked up from germline, CDR1 is MNHNS and CDR2 is SASEGT. The V end lost 8 bases, the J end lost 0 bases, and 11 bases lay between the germline ends. The CDR3 length is 13 residues. CDR3 loop: CASAPGPSYEQYF. Here the CDR3 DNA reads TGTGCCAGCGCCCCGGGTCCCTCCTACGAGCAGTACTTC.

This clonotype was detected only a few times. The chain carries TRBV5-1 and TRBJ1-4; D may be TRBD1 (5 bases). V gave up 0 bases and J gave up 6 bases, with 12 bases separating them. CDR3 length equals 15 residues. Germline lookup yields CDR1 SGHRS and CDR2 YFSETQ. CDR3 sequence: CASSLEGTEHEKLFF. The CDR3 DNA is TGCGCCAGCAGCTTGGAGGGGACGGAGCATGAAAAACTGTTTTTT. The full variable domain, in which reference TRBV5-1 and TRBJ1-4 provide the parts outside the CDR3, is KAGVTQTPRYLIKTRGQQVTLSCSPISGHRSVSWYQQTPGQGLQFLFEYFSETQRNKGNFPGRFSGRQFSNSRSEMNVSTLELGDSALYLCASSLEGTEHEKLFFGSGTQLSVL.

Only a few counts were recorded for this clonotype. This sequence joins TRBV20-1 and TRBJ2-1; D might be TRBD2 (7 bases). CDR3 size: 14 residues. Germline V lookup: CDR1 DFQATT, CDR2 SNEGSKA (reference sequence). Trimming removed 5 bases from V and 7 bases from J, with 18 bases in between. The CDR3 sequence is CSARYPGGLNEQFF. The CDR3 region has the DNA TGCAGTGCTCGATACCCGGGGGGCTTAAATGAGCAGTTCTTC.

The chain is built from TRBV5-1 and TRBJ1-3; no reliable D call. Germline V gives CDR1 SGHRS, CDR2 YFSETQ. Trimming took off 4 bases at V and 4 bases at J, with 9 bases between the two ends. The CDR3 is 13 amino acids. The CDR3 sequence: CASSPVTGNTIYF. The CDR3 nucleotides read TGCGCCAGCAGCCCGGTGACCGGAAACACCATATATTTT.

This clonotype appeared many times. The V call is TRBV28, the J call TRBJ2-2; D not certain. From germline, CDR1 is MDHEN and CDR2 SYDVKM. The CDR3 is 11 residues long. CDR3 DNA sequence: TGTGGATCCGCGAACACCGGGGAGCTGTTTTTT. Translation gives CGSANTGELFF.